These T cell receptor beta chains were read from a single sample in a study of CD8 T cells in ankylosing spondylitis. TCRdb reprocessed the 5' RACE reads with MiXCR, giving one entry per CDR3 protein. The sample comprises around 320,000 distinct CDR3 sequences, around 20% of which are singletons, and 3.5% rests with the top ten. What was sequenced was blood, either unsorted or a sorted T cell fraction (not recorded which). The source is a female donor with ankylosing spondylitis or in good health (not recorded which). CDR3s include the opening cysteine and the closing phenylalanine or tryptophan. D genes are given only for firm matches. The size field is filled for only some rows; it gives once, few, many or a size class.

d_call,j_call,v_call,clone_size,cdr3_aa,cdr3_nt
-,TRBJ1-3,TRBV25-1,few,CASSGPNISGNTIYF,TGTGCCAGCAGTGGCCCCAATATCTCTGGAAACACCATATATTTT
-,TRBJ2-1,TRBV27,few,CASSLLRDLYNEQFF,TGTGCCAGCAGTTTATTGCGGGACTTGTACAATGAGCAGTTCTTC
TRBD2,TRBJ2-1,TRBV7-2,-,CASSEGLTPSEQFF,TGTGCCAGCAGCGAGGGACTAACGCCCAGTGAACAGTTCTTC
-,TRBJ2-1,TRBV27,few,CASIWGDNEQFF,TGTGCCAGCATTTGGGGCGACAATGAGCAGTTCTTC
-,TRBJ2-3,TRBV6-2/TRBV6-3,-,CASSQVHPQYF,TGTGCCAGCAGCCAGGTTCACCCGCAGTATTTT
-,TRBJ2-5,TRBV10-2,-,CASSVLGETQYF,TGCGCCAGCAGTGTCCTCGGCGAGACCCAGTACTTC
TRBD2,TRBJ2-3,TRBV7-9,-,CAWAAGTTDTQYF,TGTGCCTGGGCAGCGGGGACCACAGATACGCAGTATTTT
-,TRBJ2-7,TRBV10-3,-,CAISEQQGSSYEQYF,TGTGCCATCAGTGAGCAGCAGGGGTCCTCCTACGAGCAGTACTTC
TRBD2,TRBJ2-1,TRBV7-2,-,CASSTLAGEGNEQFF,TGTGCCAGCAGCACCCTGGCGGGAGAGGGCAATGAGCAGTTCTTC
-,TRBJ2-1,TRBV12-3/TRBV12-4,-,CASSLLKGAYNEQFF,TGTGCCAGCAGTTTACTGAAGGGGGCCTACAATGAGCAGTTCTTC
TRBD1,TRBJ2-1,TRBV20-1,-,CSASAGGLFGEQFF,TGCAGTGCCTCTGCAGGGGGCTTGTTTGGAGAGCAGTTCTTC
-,TRBJ1-2,TRBV20-1,few,CSARDPPAEGYGYTF,TGCAGTGCTAGAGATCCTCCCGCAGAGGGCTATGGCTACACCTTC
-,TRBJ1-2,TRBV28,few,CASSFRGTSYGYTF,TGTGCCAGCAGTTTCCGGGGCACCTCCTATGGCTACACCTTC
-,TRBJ2-5,TRBV6-1,-,CASSETDALQPQYF,TGTGCCAGCAGTGAGACCGACGCCCTACAGCCCCAGTACTTC
-,TRBJ1-1,TRBV20-1,-,CSATRGNPEAFF,TGCAGTGCCACCCGGGGGAACCCTGAAGCTTTCTTT
TRBD2,TRBJ2-7,TRBV11-2,-,CASSLEAGDPYEQYF,TGTGCCAGCAGCTTAGAAGCGGGAGATCCCTACGAGCAGTACTTC
-,TRBJ2-5,TRBV19,-,CASSISRKETQYF,TGTGCCAGTAGTATCAGCCGGAAAGAGACCCAGTACTTC